The rows below give T cell receptor beta chains drawn from one sample of a study of cytomegalovirus exposure and HLA in healthy donors. Generated by immunoSEQ multiplex PCR, the TCRdb table keeps only in-frame clones and is missing some. The repertoire includes some 190,000 clones, around 86% of them detected once, and roughly 1.5% sits in the top ten. What was sequenced was PBMCs. The receptors come from a woman younger than 30 in good health and CMV-seronegative. CDR3s leave out the opening cysteine and the closing phenylalanine or tryptophan.

V gene	CDR3 length	CDR3 protein
TRBV7-8	14	ASSSRPGQTNYGYT
TRBV7-7	13	ASSPGLAGEVEQF
TRBV4-1	12	ASSQEPGGAEQY
TRBV27	12	ASNLLGGDGELF
TRBV7-9	13	ASSPHRGNNGELF
TRBV6-1	12	ASSDFRERTEAF
TRBV5-4	13	ASSLRGRRVETQY
TRBV5-1	12	ASSRTSGRDTQY
TRBV19	12	ATTPQGSGNTIY
TRBV6-4	11	ASSRDRVTEAF
TRBV6-5	12	ASTIRDRDNEQY
TRBV23-1	12	ASMRTGDDTEAF